These T cell receptor beta chains were read from a single sample in a study of blood T cell repertoires in COVID-19. Assay used: immunoSEQ multiplex PCR; TCRdb lists only in-frame clones, some missing. The data contain a few hundred thousand clones, approximately 83% of them singletons. Sequenced input: PBMCs or T cells enriched from blood (not recorded which). The receptors were gathered from a man aged 25-45 years who had recovered from COVID-19. The CDR3 runs from the conserved cysteine through the conserved F or W. A D gene is named only where the DNA matches it firmly. Clone size appears in some rows only: once, few, many, or a class for an expanded clone.

>TRBD1|TRBV19|TRBJ2-2|-
CASTPGTANTGELFF
TGTGCCAGTACCCCCGGGACAGCGAACACCGGGGAGCTGTTTTTT
>TRBD1|TRBV12-3/TRBV12-4|TRBJ2-5|-
CASQTGGQETQYF
TGTGCCAGTCAAACAGGGGGCCAAGAGACCCAGTACTTC
>TRBD1|TRBV9|TRBJ1-2|-
CASSSRQGGGYGYTF
TGTGCCAGCAGCTCAAGACAGGGAGGTGGCTATGGCTACACCTTC
>-|TRBV5-1|TRBJ1-6|-
CASSERTDNSPLHF
TGCGCCAGCAGTGAGAGGACAGATAATTCACCCCTCCACTTT
>TRBD1|TRBV19|TRBJ1-1|-
CASRGQGFTEAFF
TGTGCCAGCCGGGGACAGGGGTTTACTGAAGCTTTCTTT
>-|TRBV12-3/TRBV12-4|TRBJ1-5|once
CASSSNPGAQHF
TGTGCCAGCAGCTCAAATCCGGGGGCCCAGCATTTT
>-|TRBV11-2|TRBJ2-7|-
CASSRYEQYF
TGTGCCAGCAGCCGGTACGAGCAGTACTTC
>TRBD1|TRBV27|TRBJ1-5|few
CASSSVPGQGVQPQHF
TGTGCCAGCAGTTCTGTTCCGGGACAGGGTGTTCAGCCCCAGCATTTT
>-|TRBV3-1/TRBV3-2|TRBJ1-3|-
CASSPQGGRRDTIYF
TGTGCCAGCAGCCCTCAGGGCGGCCGTAGGGACACCATATATTTT
>TRBD1|TRBV7-2|TRBJ1-2|-
CASSSGTGGYGYGYTF
TGTGCCAGCAGCTCCGGGACAGGGGGGTATGGCTATGGCTACACCTTC
>TRBD1|TRBV30|TRBJ1-1|-
CAWSVQGTTEAFF
TGTGCCTGGAGTGTACAGGGGACTACTGAAGCTTTCTTT
>TRBD1|TRBV6-6|TRBJ1-3|-
CASSSETGGSGNTIYF
TGTGCCAGCAGTTCGGAGACAGGGGGCTCTGGAAACACCATATATTTT
>TRBD1|TRBV29-1|TRBJ1-4|once
CSVDRGQGEKLFF
TGCAGCGTTGACAGGGGGCAAGGTGAAAAACTGTTTTTT
>TRBD1|TRBV2|TRBJ1-2|once
CASSATGQGTSGYTF
TGTGCCAGCAGCGCAACGGGACAGGGTACGTCTGGCTACACCTTC
>-|TRBV9|TRBJ2-7|-
CASSLSGGNEQYF
TGTGCCAGCAGTCTCTCAGGGGGGAATGAGCAGTACTTC
>TRBD2|TRBV4-1|TRBJ2-3|-
CASSQDYGTSGTDTQYF
TGCGCCAGCAGCCAAGATTACGGGACTAGCGGCACAGATACGCAGTATTTT
>-|TRBV6-5|TRBJ2-3|once
CASGDTTDTQYF
TGTGCCAGCGGGGACACCACAGATACGCAGTATTTT
>-|TRBV24-1|TRBJ2-5|-
CATSDLTAAGSYF
TGTGCCACCAGTGATTTAACCGCGGCAGGGTCATACTTC
>-|TRBV30|TRBJ1-6|-
CAWNQRQGRSPLHF
TGTGCCTGGAATCAGAGGCAGGGGCGGTCACCCCTCCACTTT
>TRBD2|TRBV4-1|TRBJ2-5|-
CASSPLLAGGPETQYF
TGCGCCAGCAGCCCTCTATTAGCGGGGGGGCCGGAGACCCAGTACTTC